The 5 T cell receptor beta chains listed next were all sequenced from one sample in a study of regulatory T cells in long-lasting Graves disease (dated by TCRdb to about 2021). The sample's time point label, in plain terms: persistent/refractory GD, antithyroid drugs over 5 years with positive TRAb. For both TCR sequencing and RNA sequencing, RNA was extracted from PBMCs in TRIzol. Library creation used multiplex PCR. This sample was sequenced with an Illumina HiSeq 4000. CDR3 regions were amplified by Arm-PCR with iRepertoire HTBI primers to construct TCR beta libraries. Through fastp at Q25 and MiXCR, TCRdb rebuilt clones from the public reads, retaining in-frame beta chains. Every distinct CDR3 protein forms one entry, paired with its most common genes and DNA. Recorded for this sample are 390,000 or so distinct CDR3 sequences; approximately 25% of them occurred a single time. The ten largest clones add up to 25% to 30% of the sample.

The specimen was peripheral blood mononuclear cells (PBMCs), collected when the disease was refractory, from a patient treated with antithyroid drugs. The receptor source for this set is a woman between 35 and 50 years old with Graves disease. Donor details come from another sample of the same person, matched by shared clones.

V is TRBV27 and J is TRBJ2-2; 7 bases agree with TRBD2. The CDR3 totals 16 residues. V shed 3 bases and J 4 bases; nucleotides not matched to a gene: 8. Per germline, CDR1 MNHEY and CDR2 SMNVEV (reference sequence). DNA of the CDR3: TGTGCCAGCAGTTTCAGTATGGGAGGGCGCACCGGGGAGCTGTTTTTT. Its protein product is CASSFSMGGRTGELFF.

This clonotype has a count of ten or more. The gene calls are TRBV29-1 and TRBJ2-7, with D tentatively TRBD2 (6 bases). The germline V gene has CDR1 SQVTM and CDR2 ANQGSEA. The CDR3 runs 15 residues. Trimming cost V 1 base and J 1 base, with 14 bases left between them. The CDR3 DNA reads as TGCAGCGTTGAAGCTTGGGCGGGGAAATCCTACGAGCAGTACTTC. Residues: CSVEAWAGKSYEQYF.

This clonotype came up many times. The CDR3 here is CASRTGTLGKNIQYF. The CDR3 bases are TGTGCCAGCAGGACTGGGACCCTGGGCAAAAACATTCAGTACTTC. This chain links TRBV28 with TRBJ2-4, with D perhaps being TRBD1 or TRBD2 (5 bases each). Germline V lookup: CDR1 MDHEN, CDR2 SYDVKM. Deletions cut 6 bases from V and 3 bases from J, with 15 bases between. This CDR3 is built from 15 residues.

V gene TRBV7-9 combines with J gene TRBJ2-1; TRBD2 matches at 7 bases. Looked up from germline, CDR1 is SEHNR and CDR2 is FQNEAQ (reference sequence). This CDR3 contains 17 residues. V trimming: 1 base; J trimming: 5 bases; junction bases outside the gene matches: 11. CDR3 bases: TGTGCCAGCAGCTTAGTGGGGTGGCGGGAGCACAACAATGAGCAGTTCTTC. This encodes CASSLVGWREHNNEQFF.

V is TRBV19 and J is TRBJ2-1, with TRBD1 matching over 8 bases. The V gene's germline CDR1 is LNHDA and CDR2 SQIVND (reference sequence). Trimming removed 3 bases from V and 5 bases from J; junction bases left unmatched: 6. The CDR3 has 15 residues. CDR3 region: CASSIRGRGHNEQFF. The CDR3 nucleotides read TGTGCCAGTAGTATTCGGGGCAGGGGGCACAATGAGCAGTTCTTC.